A selection of T cell receptor beta chains follows, all from one sample in a study of radiotherapy plus CTLA-4 blockade in lung cancer. Using immunoSEQ multiplex PCR, the repertoire was profiled, and TCRdb retains in-frame clones only, with some absent. The sample lists about 48,000 clones, 75% to 90% occurring once. Sequences were derived from peripheral blood, sampled from a patient treated with radiotherapy plus ipilimumab. These receptors all come from a human donor with non-small cell lung cancer that progressed on radiotherapy plus ipilimumab. Some clones in this sample may be carry-over from other donors' samples. The CDR3 runs from the conserved cysteine through the conserved F or W. The D gene is left open where the match is weak. Not all rows give a size; the values are once, few, many and, for expanded clones, a class.

j_gene,v_gene,d_gene,abundance,CDR3aa,CDR3nt
TRBJ1-1,TRBV6-7,TRBD1,few,CASSWWTGGYTEAFF,TGTGCCAGCAGTTGGTGGACAGGGGGTTACACTGAAGCTTTCTTT
TRBJ1-3,TRBV19,TRBD1,-,CASSMRGRGNTIYF,TGTGCCAGTAGTATGAGGGGGCGCGGAAACACCATATATTTT
TRBJ1-1,TRBV4-1,-,-,CASSQDPGMNTEAFF,TGCGCCAGCAGCCAAGATCCAGGGATGAACACTGAAGCTTTCTTT
TRBJ2-7,TRBV2,TRBD1,-,CASQRDRGTSYEQYF,TGTGCCAGCCAGAGGGACAGGGGTACTTCCTACGAGCAGTACTTC
TRBJ1-2,TRBV10-3,-,-,CAISELSRGHGYTF,TGTGCCATCAGTGAGTTATCCAGGGGCCATGGCTACACCTTC
TRBJ2-7,TRBV5-5,TRBD2,-,CASTTGGVEQYF,TGTGCCAGCACCACTGGGGGGGTCGAGCAGTACTTC
TRBJ2-3,TRBV5-1,-,-,CASSHRDFSTDTQYF,TGCGCCAGCAGCCACCGGGACTTTAGCACAGATACGCAGTATTTT
TRBJ2-5,TRBV6-5,-,once,CASRRLSAQETQYF,TGTGCCAGCAGGCGACTAAGCGCTCAAGAGACCCAGTACTTC
TRBJ2-1,TRBV10-3,-,-,CAITSQGNSYNEQFF,TGTGCCATCACTTCCCAGGGTAACTCCTACAATGAGCAGTTCTTC
TRBJ2-7,TRBV19,-,once,CASSPSPRQGGYEQYF,TGTGCCAGTAGTCCCTCCCCGAGACAGGGAGGATACGAGCAGTACTTC
TRBJ2-3,TRBV5-1,-,-,CASSLEGWQGGDTQYF,TGCGCCAGCAGCTTGGAAGGGTGGCAGGGGGGAGATACGCAGTATTTT
TRBJ2-1,TRBV5-1,TRBD1,-,CASSLGTGGYNEQFF,TGCGCCAGCAGCCTCGGGACAGGGGGCTACAATGAGCAGTTCTTC
TRBJ1-1,TRBV4-1,-,once,CASSGGGTVTEAFF,TGCGCCAGCAGCGGGGGAGGAACGGTGACTGAAGCTTTCTTT
TRBJ1-5,TRBV6-1,-,-,CASSVEQGNQPQHF,TGTGCCAGCAGTGTGGAACAGGGCAATCAGCCCCAGCATTTT
TRBJ2-2,TRBV9,TRBD2,-,CASSVVGGSGELFF,TGTGCCAGCAGCGTAGTGGGGGGGTCTGGGGAGCTGTTTTTT
TRBJ2-7,TRBV29-1,-,-,CSVEGVRDTPYEQYF,TGCAGCGTTGAGGGGGTTCGGGACACCCCCTACGAGCAGTACTTC
TRBJ2-1,TRBV7-6,TRBD2,-,CASSLFNIQTSAQMSNEQFF,TGTGCCAGCAGCTTATTCAACATCCAAACTAGCGCACAAATGAGCAATGAGCAGTTCTTC
TRBJ2-5,TRBV5-6,TRBD2,few,CASSLVTGGLRTQYF,TGTGCCAGCAGCTTGGTAACGGGGGGATTGCGGACCCAGTACTTC
TRBJ2-7,TRBV2,-,-,CAGGQIYEQYF,TGTGCCGGCGGACAGATCTACGAGCAGTACTTC
TRBJ2-7,TRBV6-1,-,-,CASSELETSYEQYF,TGTGCCAGCAGTGAACTGGAGACGTCTTACGAGCAGTACTTC
TRBJ2-3,TRBV4-2,-,-,CASSQEGGPADTQYF,TGTGCCAGCAGCCAAGAGGGGGGGCCCGCAGATACGCAGTATTTT
TRBJ2-1,TRBV9,-,-,CASSVAGVYNEQFF,TGTGCCAGCAGCGTAGCGGGAGTCTACAATGAGCAGTTCTTC
TRBJ1-2,TRBV6-5,TRBD1,-,CASSSPTGSYGYTF,TGTGCCAGCAGTTCTCCGACAGGGTCCTATGGCTACACCTTC
TRBJ2-4,TRBV5-6,-,-,CASSFGGADIQYF,TGTGCCAGCAGCTTTGGAGGGGCGGACATTCAGTACTTC
TRBJ2-6,TRBV11-2,-,-,CASRLIPVPSGANVLTF,TGTGCCAGCAGACTTATACCCGTGCCCTCTGGGGCCAACGTCCTGACTTTC
TRBJ2-7,TRBV27,TRBD2,-,CASRQTSGYEQYF,TGTGCCAGCAGACAAACTAGCGGATACGAGCAGTACTTC
TRBJ1-2,TRBV10-2,TRBD1,-,CASSADRVGKSYTF,TGCGCCAGCAGTGCGGACAGGGTCGGGAAGAGCTACACCTTC
TRBJ2-2,TRBV7-2,-,-,CASSLNSISGELFF,TGTGCCAGCAGCTTAAACTCTATATCCGGGGAGCTGTTTTTT
TRBJ1-2,TRBV7-9,-,-,CASSLDGGVFGYTF,TGTGCCAGCAGCTTAGATGGGGGGGTCTTTGGCTACACCTTC
TRBJ2-5,TRBV6-6,TRBD1,-,CASRGQTNQETQYF,TGTGCCAGCAGGGGACAGACTAACCAAGAGACCCAGTACTTC
TRBJ2-7,TRBV4-1,-,once,CASSQRTGLALYEQYF,TGCGCCAGCAGCCAAAGGACCGGGCTAGCGCTATACGAGCAGTACTTC
TRBJ1-2,TRBV9,-,-,CASSVGQPYGYTF,TGTGCCAGCAGCGTAGGACAGCCCTATGGCTACACCTTC
TRBJ2-1,TRBV27,TRBD2,-,CASSSFRVAAGVNEQFF,TGTGCCAGCAGTAGCTTCAGGGTTGCAGCGGGGGTCAATGAGCAGTTCTTC
TRBJ1-1,TRBV30,TRBD1,-,CAWRTGQAGWTEAFF,TGTGCCTGGAGAACCGGACAGGCCGGCTGGACTGAAGCTTTCTTT
TRBJ2-4,TRBV5-1,TRBD2,-,CASSLSNGGVNIQYF,TGCGCCAGCAGCTTGTCGAACGGGGGGGTAAACATTCAGTACTTC
TRBJ2-5,TRBV30,TRBD2,-,CARGGSGSSETQYF,TGTGCCCGGGGGGGAAGCGGGAGTTCGGAGACCCAGTACTTC
TRBJ1-2,TRBV5-8,-,-,CARSLGDYGYTF,TGTGCCAGAAGCTTGGGCGACTATGGCTACACCTTC
TRBJ1-2,TRBV11-2,-,-,CASSPGQNYGYTF,TGTGCCAGCAGCCCTGGACAGAACTATGGCTACACCTTC
TRBJ2-3,TRBV21-1,-,-,CASSKVGTSGSTDTQYF,TGTGCCAGCAGCAAAGTAGGGACTAGCGGTAGCACAGATACGCAGTATTTT
TRBJ2-3,TRBV2,-,-,CASSESVGLGSSTDTQYF,TGTGCCAGCAGTGAATCGGTTGGACTGGGCAGTAGCACAGATACGCAGTATTTT
TRBJ1-5,TRBV5-1,-,-,CASSFLDSYNQPQHF,TGCGCCAGCAGCTTTTTGGACAGCTACAATCAGCCCCAGCATTTT
TRBJ2-3,TRBV5-6,TRBD2,-,CASSPKGRGAITDTQYF,TGTGCCAGCAGCCCTAAGGGGCGGGGGGCCATCACAGATACGCAGTATTTT
TRBJ1-6,TRBV6-1,-,-,CASSPNPEDSPLHF,TGTGCCAGCAGTCCCAATCCGGAGGATTCACCCCTCCACTTT
TRBJ2-5,TRBV7-2,TRBD1,once,CASSLAGLGQGRETQYF,TGTGCCAGCAGCTTAGCGGGTCTGGGACAGGGAAGAGAGACCCAGTACTTC
TRBJ1-4,TRBV19,-,-,CASSMNRRGTNEKLFF,TGTGCCAGTAGTATGAACAGGAGAGGAACTAATGAAAAACTGTTTTTT
TRBJ1-6,TRBV27,-,-,CATRTTGNSPLHF,TGTGCCACTCGTACAACAGGCAATTCACCCCTCCACTTT
TRBJ2-2,TRBV7-9,-,-,CASSLAPPNTGELFF,TGTGCCAGCAGCTTAGCCCCTCCTAACACCGGGGAGCTGTTTTTT
TRBJ2-7,TRBV6-5,TRBD2,few,CASRLSGSSYEQYF,TGTGCCAGCAGGCTTAGCGGGAGCTCCTACGAGCAGTACTTC
TRBJ2-7,TRBV27,-,-,CASLGGAPYYEQYF,TGTGCCAGTTTAGGGGGGGCTCCGTACTACGAGCAGTACTTC
TRBJ1-5,TRBV21-1,-,-,CASSDRGYQPQHF,TGTGCCAGCTCCGACAGGGGTTATCAGCCCCAGCATTTT
TRBJ1-1,TRBV5-1,-,-,CASSFGGETEAFF,TGCGCCAGCAGCTTCGGGGGGGAGACTGAAGCTTTCTTT
TRBJ2-1,TRBV12-5,TRBD2,-,CASGLELAGGGNEQFF,TGTGCTAGTGGTTTGGAACTAGCGGGGGGGGGCAATGAGCAGTTCTTC
TRBJ1-3,TRBV15,-,-,CATSLLTGSGNTIYF,TGTGCCACCAGCCTTCTGACAGGATCTGGAAACACCATATATTTT
TRBJ1-2,TRBV25-1,-,-,CASSGGGGYTF,TGTGCCAGCTCGGGAGGGGGGGGCTACACCTTC
TRBJ2-3,TRBV7-2,TRBD2,-,CASSLASGYGTDTQYF,TGTGCCAGCAGCTTGGCTAGCGGGTATGGCACAGATACGCAGTATTTT